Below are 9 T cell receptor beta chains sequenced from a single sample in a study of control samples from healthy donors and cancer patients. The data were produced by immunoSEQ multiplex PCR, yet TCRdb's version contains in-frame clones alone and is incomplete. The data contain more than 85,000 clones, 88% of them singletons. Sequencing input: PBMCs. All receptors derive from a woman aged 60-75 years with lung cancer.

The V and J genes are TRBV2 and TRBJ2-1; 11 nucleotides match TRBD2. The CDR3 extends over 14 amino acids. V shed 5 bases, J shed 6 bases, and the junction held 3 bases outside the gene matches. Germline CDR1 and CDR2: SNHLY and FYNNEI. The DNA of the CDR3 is TGTGCCAGCAGTATAGCGGGAGGGGTCAATGAGCAGTTCTTC. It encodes CASSIAGGVNEQFF. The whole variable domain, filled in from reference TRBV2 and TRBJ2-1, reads EPEVTQTPSHQVTQMGQEVILRCVPISNHLYFYWYRQILGQKVEFLVSFYNNEISEKSEIFDDQFSVERPDGSNFTLKIRSTKLEDSAMYFCASSIAGGVNEQFFGPGTRLTVL.

The CDR3 DNA reads as TGTGCCAGCACCACAGGACTGAGATCCACAGATACGCAGTATTTT. Its protein product is CASTTGLRSTDTQYF. V is TRBV2 and J is TRBJ2-3, with D perhaps assigned TRBD1 or TRBD2 (5 bases each). Germline-derived CDR1 and CDR2 are SNHLY and FYNNEI. V lost 7 bases and J lost 2, with 16 bases in between. The CDR3 is 15 residues long.

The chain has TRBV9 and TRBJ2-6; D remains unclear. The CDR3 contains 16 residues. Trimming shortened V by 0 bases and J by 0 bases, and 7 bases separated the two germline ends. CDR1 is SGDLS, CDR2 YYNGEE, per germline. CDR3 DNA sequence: TGTGCCAGCAGCGTAGGTGTTAGCTCTGGGGCCAACGTCCTGACTTTC. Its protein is CASSVGVSSGANVLTF.

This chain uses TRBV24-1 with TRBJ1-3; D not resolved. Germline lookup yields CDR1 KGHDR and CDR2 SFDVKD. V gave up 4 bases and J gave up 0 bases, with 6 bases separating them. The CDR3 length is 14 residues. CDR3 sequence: CATSDPVSGNTIYF. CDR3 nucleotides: TGTGCCACCAGTGACCCTGTCTCTGGAAACACCATATATTTT.

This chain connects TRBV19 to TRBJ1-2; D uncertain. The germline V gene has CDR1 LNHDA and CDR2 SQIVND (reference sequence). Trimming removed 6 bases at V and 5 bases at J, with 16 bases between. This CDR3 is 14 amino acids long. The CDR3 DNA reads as TGTGCCAGTAGACCCGAAAGGGAAGAGTATGGCTACACCTTC. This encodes CASRPEREEYGYTF.

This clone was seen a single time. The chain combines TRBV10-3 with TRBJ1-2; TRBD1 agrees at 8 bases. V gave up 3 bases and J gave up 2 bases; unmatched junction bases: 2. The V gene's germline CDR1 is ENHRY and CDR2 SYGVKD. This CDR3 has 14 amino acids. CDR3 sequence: CAISEGQGNYGYTF. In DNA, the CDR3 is TGTGCCATCAGTGAAGGACAGGGAAACTATGGCTACACCTTC.

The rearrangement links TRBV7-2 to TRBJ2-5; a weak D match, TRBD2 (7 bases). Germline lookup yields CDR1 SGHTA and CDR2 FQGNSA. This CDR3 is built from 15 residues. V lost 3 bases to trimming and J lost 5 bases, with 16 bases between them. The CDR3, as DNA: TGTGCCAGCAGCTTCACCTGGGGGGGGGCTGAGACCCAGTACTTC. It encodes CASSFTWGGAETQYF.

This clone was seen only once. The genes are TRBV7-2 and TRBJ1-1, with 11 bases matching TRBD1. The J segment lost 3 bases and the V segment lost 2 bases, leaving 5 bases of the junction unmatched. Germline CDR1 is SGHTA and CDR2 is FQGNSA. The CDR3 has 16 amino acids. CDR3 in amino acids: CASSLRGTGGYTEAFF. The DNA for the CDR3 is TGTGCCAGCAGCTTAAGGGGGACAGGGGGGTACACTGAAGCTTTCTTT. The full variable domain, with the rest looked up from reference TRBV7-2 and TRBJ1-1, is GAGVSQSPSNKVTEKGKDVELRCDPISGHTALYWYRQSLGQGLEFLIYFQGNSAPDKSGLPSDRFSAERTGGSVSTLTIQRTQQEDSAVYLCASSLRGTGGYTEAFFGQGTRLTVV.

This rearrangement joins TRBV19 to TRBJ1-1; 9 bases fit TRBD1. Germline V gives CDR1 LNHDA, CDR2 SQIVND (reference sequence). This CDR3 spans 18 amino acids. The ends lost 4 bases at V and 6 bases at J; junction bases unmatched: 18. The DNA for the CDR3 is TGTGCCAGTAGTAGGAGTCCGGGGACAGGGTTTTTTAGCGCTGAAGCTTTCTTT. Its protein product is CASSRSPGTGFFSAEAFF.